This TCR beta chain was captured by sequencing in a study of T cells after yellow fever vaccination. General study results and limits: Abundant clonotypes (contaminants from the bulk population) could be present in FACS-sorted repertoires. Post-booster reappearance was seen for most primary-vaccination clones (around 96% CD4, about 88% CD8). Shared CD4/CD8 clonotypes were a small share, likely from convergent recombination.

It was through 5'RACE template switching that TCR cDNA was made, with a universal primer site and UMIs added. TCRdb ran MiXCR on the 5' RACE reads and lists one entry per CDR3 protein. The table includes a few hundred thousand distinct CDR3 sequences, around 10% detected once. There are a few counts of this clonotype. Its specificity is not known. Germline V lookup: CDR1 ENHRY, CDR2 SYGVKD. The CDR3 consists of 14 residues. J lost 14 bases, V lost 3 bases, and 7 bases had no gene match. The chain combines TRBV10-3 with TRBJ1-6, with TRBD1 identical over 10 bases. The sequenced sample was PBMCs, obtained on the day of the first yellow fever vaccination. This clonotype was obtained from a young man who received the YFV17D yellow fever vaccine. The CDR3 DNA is TGTGCCATCAGTGATGCCGGGACAGGGGTTACCCTCCACTTT. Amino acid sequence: CAISDAGTGVTLHF.